This T cell receptor beta chain was retrieved from a study of blood T cells in healthy people across ages. In the study overall: About one barcoded beta molecule per two T cells was the capture yield of template switching. Study conclusions and caveats: Among long-lived donors, naive CD4+ cells were more numerous and diversity higher than in aged donors.

V was pared by 0 bases and J by 7 bases, with 6 bases of the junction left unmatched. CDR3 length: 15 residues. CDR1 and CDR2 (germline): SGDLS, YYNGEE. With regard to this clonotype: No antigen is known for it.

Each sample gave at least 6 million isolated PBMCs. The use of a sample-barcoded 5' primer and a J-beta primer mix characterized a second PCR of about 7 to 12 cycles. A template-switch adaptor with 12 random nucleotides tagged each cDNA molecule. MiXCR was run by TCRdb on the 5' RACE reads, yielding one entry per CDR3 protein. The sample has 1.5 million or so distinct CDR3 sequences, roughly 43% seen once. The chain has TRBV9 and TRBJ2-1, with 8 bases that match TRBD1. The clonotype comes from a woman under 30 in good health. The sample was blood. The CDR3 loop reads CASSVGQGLSNEQFF. For the CDR3, the DNA is TGTGCCAGCAGCGTAGGACAGGGGTTATCGAATGAGCAGTTCTTC.